These 24 T cell receptor beta chains were all obtained from the same sample, sequenced in a study of blood T cells in healthy people across ages. With a J-beta primer mix and a sample-barcoded 5' primer, a second PCR ran about 6 to 11 cycles. Using its own MiXCR run on the 5' RACE reads, TCRdb lists one record per CDR3 protein. The sample records 1 million or so distinct CDR3 sequences, 40% to 55% being singletons. What was sequenced was blood. All receptors derive from a woman aged 55-70 years in good health.

This clonotype was seen a few times. The chain is built from TRBV15 and TRBJ2-7; 9 nucleotides align to TRBD1. V shed 1 base, J shed 3 bases, and the junction held 4 bases outside the gene matches. CDR3 length: 15 amino acids. In germline, CDR1 is LNHNV, CDR2 YYDKDF (reference sequence). CDR3 protein: CATSRAGTGSYEQYF. The CDR3 DNA reads as TGTGCCACCAGCAGAGCTGGGACAGGGAGCTACGAGCAGTACTTC.

The chain employs TRBV20-1 and TRBJ2-5, with 10 bases identical to TRBD2. J was trimmed by 3 bases and V by 2 bases; bases with no gene match: 6. The CDR3 length is 15 residues. Germline assignment: CDR1 DFQATT and CDR2 SNEGSKA (reference sequence). Here the CDR3 DNA reads TGCAGTGCTAGACCTGGGACTAGCGCTAAAGAGACCCAGTACTTC. It is translated as CSARPGTSAKETQYF.

This CDR3 is CSARPLAGAGYNEQFF. For the CDR3, the DNA is TGCAGTGCTAGGCCCCTAGCGGGAGCGGGCTACAATGAGCAGTTCTTC. The rearrangement joins TRBV20-1 to TRBJ2-1, with 10 bases lining up with TRBD2. J was trimmed by 3 bases and V by 3 bases; bases with no gene match: 8. Germline assignment: CDR1 DFQATT and CDR2 SNEGSKA (reference sequence). The CDR3 spans 16 residues.

This clonotype was found a few times. J is TRBJ2-5 and V is TRBV7-7; tentatively, D is TRBD1 or TRBD2 (5 bases each). The ends were cut back, 4 bases at V and 4 bases at J, with 13 bases in the middle. This CDR3 has 14 amino acids. CDR1 and CDR2 (germline): SSHAT, FNYEAQ (reference sequence). CDR3 sequence: CASSSYGTVETQYF. The CDR3 DNA follows: TGTGCCAGCAGCTCGTACGGGACGGTAGAGACCCAGTACTTC.

The rearrangement links TRBV7-2 to TRBJ2-3; 12 nucleotides align to TRBD2. The CDR3 totals 17 residues. Germline loops: CDR1 SGHTA, CDR2 FQGNSA. V was pared by 2 bases and J by 3 bases, with 6 bases of the junction left unmatched. The CDR3 protein is CASSLPLTSGGTDTQYF. CDR3 nucleotide sequence: TGTGCCAGCAGCTTACCCTTGACTAGCGGGGGTACAGATACGCAGTATTTT. Full variable domain (missing parts from reference TRBV7-2 and TRBJ2-3): GAGVSQSPSNKVTEKGKDVELRCDPISGHTALYWYRQSLGQGLEFLIYFQGNSAPDKSGLPSDRFSAERTGGSVSTLTIQRTQQEDSAVYLCASSLPLTSGGTDTQYFGPGTRLTVL.

In this sample, this clonotype turned up once. This chain links TRBV9 with TRBJ2-1; 12 positions match TRBD2. V was clipped by 0 bases and J by 2 bases; unmatched bases: 3. The CDR3 has 17 residues. Germline-derived CDR1 and CDR2 are SGDLS and YYNGEE. CDR3: CASSVARTSGAYNEQFF. DNA for the CDR3: TGTGCCAGCAGCGTAGCCCGGACTAGCGGGGCCTACAATGAGCAGTTCTTC.

The chain employs TRBV10-3 and TRBJ2-5; D is uncertain. This CDR3 region has 13 residues. From germline, CDR1 is ENHRY and CDR2 SYGVKD. Trimming took 0 bases from V and 3 from J, leaving 5 bases between them. For the CDR3, the DNA is TGTGCCATCAGTGAGTCGGTTGAAGAGACCCAGTACTTC. Protein: CAISESVEETQYF.

DNA for the CDR3: TGCAGTGCTAGACCCTCACTGGGGCTAACCCCCTACGAGCAGTACTTC. Amino acids: CSARPSLGLTPYEQYF. This chain uses TRBV20-1 with TRBJ2-4; weak D call: TRBD1 (5 bases). The better agreement between TRBJ2-7 and the DNA end casts doubt on the J call. The length of the CDR3 is 16 residues. The germline gives CDR1 DFQATT, CDR2 SNEGSKA (reference sequence).

This clonotype has a count of ten or more. The chain combines TRBV7-9 with TRBJ2-5; D might be TRBD1 (5 bases). The CDR3 contains 15 residues. Between the trimmed V and J ends, which lost 4 bases and 4 bases, there was a span of 16 bases. The V gene's germline CDR1 is SEHNR and CDR2 FQNEAQ (reference sequence). CDR3 loop: CASSSQTEVIETQYF. The CDR3 DNA reads TGTGCCAGCAGCTCCCAGACAGAGGTGATAGAGACCCAGTACTTC.

In this sample, this clonotype turned up a few times. V gene TRBV7-2 combines with J gene TRBJ2-7; D remains ambiguous. V was shortened by 4 bases and J by 2 bases, with 15 bases between the two germline ends. Germline-derived CDR1 and CDR2 are SGHTA and FQGNSA. The length of the CDR3 is 15 residues. The CDR3 loop reads CASSWARAEAYEQYF. CDR3 in DNA: TGTGCCAGCAGCTGGGCGCGAGCAGAAGCCTACGAGCAGTACTTC.

The chain combines TRBV6-1 with TRBJ1-4; weak D call: TRBD1 (5 bases). In germline, CDR1 is MNHNS, CDR2 SASEGT. With 2 bases removed from V and 7 bases from J, the gap between germline ends came to 8 bases. The CDR3 covers 13 residues. Written as DNA, the CDR3 is TGTGCCAGCAGTGAATGGGGGATTGAAAAACTGTTTTTT. Amino acids: CASSEWGIEKLFF.

This sequence joins TRBV9 and TRBJ2-7; a weak D match, TRBD2 (5 bases). Germline CDR1 reads SGDLS; CDR2 reads YYNGEE. CDR3 length equals 14 residues. With 3 bases removed from V and 5 bases from J, the gap between germline ends came to 15 bases. In nucleotides, the CDR3 is TGTGCCAGCAGCGCACACGGGGTACCCGACGAGCAGTACTTC. This gives the protein CASSAHGVPDEQYF.

This sequence joins TRBV29-1 and TRBJ2-5; tentative D call: TRBD1 (5 bases). Germline CDR1 SQVTM, CDR2 ANQGSEA. Trimming removed 3 bases from V and 0 bases from J, with 8 bases in between. This CDR3 contains 13 residues. As DNA, the CDR3 is TGCAGCGTTGAGCCCAGGGACCAAGAGACCCAGTACTTC. The encoded protein is CSVEPRDQETQYF.

The chain employs TRBV2 and TRBJ2-5, with 12 nucleotides matching TRBD2. The CDR3 spans 15 residues. V gave up 7 bases and J gave up 5 bases; unmatched junction bases: 8. Germline CDR1 SNHLY, CDR2 FYNNEI. Here the CDR3 DNA reads TGTGCCAGCACCGTACTAGCGGGAGGCTGGGAGACCCAGTACTTC. Residues: CASTVLAGGWETQYF.

This sequence joins TRBV7-8 and TRBJ2-1; 12 bases match TRBD2. Germline assignment: CDR1 SGHVS and CDR2 FQNEAQ. J gave up 8 bases and V 4 bases, and 6 bases lay outside the gene matches. The CDR3 contains 15 residues. CDR3 residues: CASSSTSGSLDEQFF. DNA of the CDR3: TGTGCCAGCAGCTCGACTAGCGGGAGTTTGGATGAGCAGTTCTTC.

This chain uses TRBV11-2 with TRBJ2-5; 8 bases align to TRBD1. The V and J ends lost 5 bases and 4 bases, in that order; junction bases with no gene match: 9. The CDR3 spans 15 residues. Germline V gene sequence: CDR1 SGHAT, CDR2 FQNNGV. The CDR3 sequence: CASSEKTGVGETQYF. The CDR3 bases are TGTGCCAGCAGCGAAAAGACAGGGGTCGGAGAGACCCAGTACTTC.

This clonotype was seen more than once but under ten times. V usage is TRBV7-8 and J usage is TRBJ2-7; D ambiguous. Per germline, CDR1 SGHVS and CDR2 FQNEAQ. Between the trimmed V and J ends, which lost 5 bases and 2 bases, there was a span of 16 bases. The CDR3 has 15 amino acids. The CDR3 DNA reads as TGTGCCAGCAGCCCTAGGCGCTCCCTAACCTACGAGCAGTACTTC. Translated, it gives CASSPRRSLTYEQYF.

Only a few counts were recorded for this clonotype. The CDR3 loop is CATSLIPDTQYF. In DNA form, the CDR3 reads TGTGCCACCAGCCTCATACCAGATACGCAGTATTTT. The J gene is TRBJ2-3, the V gene TRBV15; D unresolved. The CDR3 runs 12 residues. Trimming shortened V by 5 bases and J by 4 bases, and 7 bases separated the two germline ends. The germline CDR1 and CDR2 sequences are LNHNV and YYDKDF (reference sequence).

The chain joins TRBV7-9 to TRBJ2-5, with 7 bases that match TRBD1. Per germline, CDR1 SEHNR and CDR2 FQNEAQ (reference sequence). This CDR3 region has 14 residues. Trimming cost V 6 bases and J 5 bases; bases outside gene matches: 9. The CDR3 here is CASRREGAGETQYF. CDR3 coding DNA: TGTGCCAGCAGGCGCGAGGGGGCAGGGGAGACCCAGTACTTC. Drawing the rest from reference TRBV7-9 and TRBJ2-5, the complete variable domain is DTGVSQNPRHKITKRGQNVTFRCDPISEHNRLYWYRQTLGQGPEFLTYFQNEAQLEKSRLLSDRFSAERPKGSFSTLEIQRTEQGDSAMYLCASRREGAGETQYFGPGTRLLVL.

This clonotype has just a few counts. The V gene is TRBV27, the J gene TRBJ2-7, with 8 bases matching TRBD1. Germline V CDR1 and CDR2: MNHEY, SMNVEV (reference sequence). V was clipped by 2 bases and J by 7 bases; unmatched bases: 4. The CDR3 length is 13 residues. The CDR3 sequence: CASSLQGADEQYF. Here the CDR3 DNA reads TGTGCCAGCAGTTTACAGGGGGCAGATGAGCAGTACTTC.

The V call is TRBV20-1, the J call TRBJ2-1; a weak D match, TRBD2 (5 bases). Trimming cost V 7 bases and J 3 bases, with 22 bases left between them. The CDR3 is 16 residues long. CDR1 is DFQATT, CDR2 SNEGSKA, per germline (reference sequence). In nucleotides, the CDR3 is TGCAGTGTTTTATCCAAAATGGAGCGGTACTACAATGAGCAGTTCTTC. This gives the protein CSVLSKMERYYNEQFF.

The chain combines TRBV5-1 with TRBJ2-3, with 11 positions matching TRBD1. The CDR3 loop spans 15 amino acids. Germline V lookup: CDR1 SGHRS, CDR2 YFSETQ. The V and J ends lost 2 bases and 5 bases, in that order; junction bases with no gene match: 4. CDR3 sequence (DNA): TGCGCCAGCAGCTTTGGACAGGGGGCTGGAGATACGCAGTATTTT. Its translation: CASSFGQGAGDTQYF. Variable domain in full (rest from reference TRBV5-1 and TRBJ2-3): KAGVTQTPRYLIKTRGQQVTLSCSPISGHRSVSWYQQTPGQGLQFLFEYFSETQRNKGNFPGRFSGRQFSNSRSEMNVSTLELGDSALYLCASSFGQGAGDTQYFGPGTRLTVL.

The rearrangement joins TRBV29-1 to TRBJ2-7, with TRBD1 matching 7 bases. This CDR3 has 14 residues. Per germline, CDR1 SQVTM and CDR2 ANQGSEA. Trimming cost V 4 bases and J 5 bases; bases outside gene matches: 11. The CDR3, as DNA: TGCAGCGTTGGGGCCAGACAGGGTGCGGACGAGCAGTACTTC. Protein product: CSVGARQGADEQYF.

The J gene is TRBJ2-3, the V gene TRBV12-3 or TRBV12-4; 16 bases match TRBD2. The CDR3 loop spans 20 amino acids. V shed 6 bases, J shed 2 bases, and the junction held 14 bases outside the gene matches. The DNA of the CDR3 is TGTGCCAGCAGCCTCCAGGGTGGAGGGACTAGCGGGGGGGACACAGATACGCAGTATTTT. Its translation is CASSLQGGGTSGGDTDTQYF.